The rows below give T cell receptor beta chains drawn from one sample of a study of Graves' ophthalmopathy and Graves' hyperthyroidism. TCRdb independently ran MiXCR on the multiplex PCR reads; one entry per CDR3 protein. The repertoire holds approximately 330,000 distinct CDR3 sequences, roughly 15% seen once, with 10% to 15% in the top ten. Source material: peripheral blood. Receptors were obtained from an adult man with Graves' ophthalmopathy. Both conserved end residues are part of each CDR3. D genes are given only for firm matches. Clone sizes are given selectively: once, few, many, or a class where the clone is expanded.

j_call d_call v_call cdr3_length clone_size cdr3_nt cdr3_aa
TRBJ1-2 NA TRBV20-1 11 many TGCAGTGCTAAGCCGGGCTTTGGCTACACCTTC CSAKPGFGYTF
TRBJ1-6 NA TRBV6-1 14 many TGTGCCAGCAGTGAAGAGGGCGGGTTTTCACCCCTCCACTTT CASSEEGGFSPLHF
TRBJ2-7 TRBD1 TRBV11-1 16 many TGTGCCAGCAGCGCCGGGACAGGCCCTACCACCTACGAGCAGTACTTC CASSAGTGPTTYEQYF
TRBJ2-2 TRBD2 TRBV12-3/TRBV12-4 17 many TGTGCCAGCAGCCCCGAACCGACTAGCGGGGGCACCGGGGAGCTGTTTTTT CASSPEPTSGGTGELFF
TRBJ2-5 TRBD1 TRBV20-1 15 many TGCAGTGCTCTACCCCGGGACAGGATATCAGAGACCCAGTACTTC CSALPRDRISETQYF
TRBJ2-2 NA TRBV19 16 many TGTGCCAGTAGTATAGGGGAGAGAAGTTTCACCGGGGAGCTGTTTTTT CASSIGERSFTGELFF
TRBJ1-6 NA TRBV12-3/TRBV12-4 13 NA TGTGCCACCAACAGGGCGAGGAATTCACCCCTCCACTTT CATNRARNSPLHF
TRBJ2-7 NA TRBV7-9 15 many TGTGCCAGCAGCGCCACCGGGACCACATGGAGCGAGCAGTACTTC CASSATGTTWSEQYF
TRBJ1-5 NA TRBV12-3/TRBV12-4 15 few TGTGTCAGCAGTCCGACGGGGGCCAGTGGGCAGCCCCAGCATTTT CVSSPTGASGQPQHF
TRBJ1-2 NA TRBV6-2/TRBV6-3 13 many TGTGCCAGCAGTTTTGGCCTACTCTATGGCTACACCTTC CASSFGLLYGYTF
TRBJ1-1 TRBD1 TRBV28 15 many TGTGCCAGCAGTTCTAAGGGGGCGCGAGCCACTGAAGCTTTCTTT CASSSKGARATEAFF
TRBJ1-2 NA TRBV20-1 14 many TGCAGTGCTAGAGGTCGTCGGACGGACTATGGCTACACCTTC CSARGRRTDYGYTF
TRBJ2-7 TRBD2 TRBV6-5 14 many TGTGCCAGCAGTTATGTAGCGGGAGTTGGAGAGCAGTACTTC CASSYVAGVGEQYF
TRBJ2-7 NA TRBV10-3 14 many TGTGCCATCAGTGGGGACGGGGGGCGTAACGAGCAGTACTTC CAISGDGGRNEQYF
TRBJ1-5 NA TRBV2 14 many TGTGCCAGCAGTGATAGGGCAGGACATCAGCCCCAGCATTTT CASSDRAGHQPQHF
TRBJ1-2 TRBD1 TRBV7-9 14 many TGTGCCAGCAGCCTCCGGACAGGGTGGGGTGGCTACACCTTC CASSLRTGWGGYTF
TRBJ2-7 TRBD1 TRBV6-2/TRBV6-3 12 once TGTGCCAGCATGGACAGGCCGAACGAGCAGTACTTC CASMDRPNEQYF
TRBJ1-2 TRBD1 TRBV3-1 14 many TGTGCCAGCAGCCTAAACAGGGGGCAAGATGGCTACACCTTC CASSLNRGQDGYTF
TRBJ2-2 TRBD2 TRBV30 18 many TGTGCCTGGAGTGACGATACAAGGGTAGCGGGAGACACCGGGGAGCTGTTTTTT CAWSDDTRVAGDTGELFF
TRBJ2-7 TRBD1 TRBV6-1 15 few TGTGCCAGCCTGGGACAGGCGGCTACCTCCTACGAGCAGTACTTC CASLGQAATSYEQYF
TRBJ2-7 NA TRBV19 15 many TGTGCCAGTAGTATAGGACATTTGTATCCCTACGAGCAGTACTTC CASSIGHLYPYEQYF
TRBJ2-7 NA TRBV28 11 many TGTGGGGTTGCGGCCACCTACGAGCAGTACTTC CGVAATYEQYF
TRBJ2-5 TRBD2 TRBV14 15 many TGTGCCAGCAGCCAAGAAGGCGGGAGTCGGGTGACCCAGTACTTC CASSQEGGSRVTQYF
TRBJ1-2 NA TRBV6-5 15 many TGTGCCAGCAGGGGGGCTATGCGGAACCTCTATGGCTACACCTTC CASRGAMRNLYGYTF
TRBJ2-5 NA TRBV18 17 few TGTGCCAGCTCACCACCTTCCGGGCCCAAACTGCAAGAGACCCAGTACTTC CASSPPSGPKLQETQYF
TRBJ1-2 TRBD1 TRBV20-1 16 many TGCAGTGCCAGAAACCAGAGACAGGGGCTTAACTATGGCTACACCTTC CSARNQRQGLNYGYTF
TRBJ2-7 TRBD1 TRBV15 14 many TGTGCCACCAGCAGATCCAAGGGGGCGCGGGAGCAGTACTTC CATSRSKGAREQYF
TRBJ2-5 NA TRBV2 13 many TGTGCCAGCAGTGATCAAAGACAGGACTCTACATGGTTC CASSDQRQDSTWF
TRBJ1-5 NA TRBV20-1 13 many TGCAGTGCTAGAGCGCGGGAAAATCAGCCCCAGCATTTT CSARARENQPQHF